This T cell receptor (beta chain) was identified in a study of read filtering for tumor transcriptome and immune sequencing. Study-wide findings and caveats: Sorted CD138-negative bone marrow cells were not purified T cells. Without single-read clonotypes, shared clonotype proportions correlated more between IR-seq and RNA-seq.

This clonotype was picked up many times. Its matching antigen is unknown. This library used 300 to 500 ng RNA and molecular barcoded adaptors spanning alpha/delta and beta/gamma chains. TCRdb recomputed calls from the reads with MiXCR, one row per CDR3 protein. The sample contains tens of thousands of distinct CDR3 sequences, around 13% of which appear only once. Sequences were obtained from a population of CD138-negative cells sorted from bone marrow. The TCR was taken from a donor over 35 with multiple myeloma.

CDR3 coding DNA: TGTGCCAGCAGTCCCCCGGGACCGCTCCAAGAGACCCAGTACTTC. Amino acids: CASSPPGPLQETQYF. This sequence joins TRBV28 and TRBJ2-5; possibly TRBD1 or TRBD2 for D (5 bases each). The CDR3 runs 15 residues. V was trimmed by 5 bases and J by 1 base, leaving 14 bases between them. The germline V gene has CDR1 MDHEN and CDR2 SYDVKM.